This TCR beta chain originates from a study of vaccination and CD4 T cells after COVID-19. Study details: Collection of post-COVID samples occurred a median around 96 days after diagnosis, spanning a range of 35 to 161. In the control cultures, a CEFX pool, an HIV-1 Nef pool, or no peptide was supplied.

Only a few counts were recorded for this clonotype. Its antigen is as yet unknown. As to treatment: approximately 11-day PBMC culture with coronavirus spike peptide pools or control peptides (ViraFEST assay). ViraFEST grew antigen-specific T cells using peptide pools, then sequenced TCRs. At the Johns Hopkins FTIC core, DNA taken from cultured CD4+ T cells was sequenced by way of the Oncomine TCR Beta short-read assay. Via MiXCR, TCRdb re-called the PCR reads, giving one row per CDR3 protein. The table has approximately 13,000 distinct CDR3 sequences, roughly 57% seen once. The source is a human donor who had recovered from COVID-19. The sequenced sample was CD4+ T cells from blood, cultured in vitro.

CDR3 region: CATTTGGGRATEAFF. The DNA of the CDR3 is TGTGCCACCACCACTGGGGGCGGTAGGGCCACTGAAGCTTTCTTT. The V and J genes are TRBV15 and TRBJ1-1; TRBD1 is a possible D gene (6 bases). The CDR3 runs to 15 residues. From germline, CDR1 is LNHNV and CDR2 YYDKDF (reference sequence). Trimming pared 7 bases from V and 4 bases from J, leaving 19 bases between.